This TCR beta chain appears in the sequencing data of a study of graft-versus-host responses after intestinal transplantation. About this clone itself: Its antigen is as yet unknown.

Method: immunoSEQ multiplex PCR; TCRdb's copy keeps in-frame clones and lacks some. The sample contains roughly 110,000 clones, 85% to 95% of which appear only once. CDR3 length: 15 residues. Trimming removed 5 bases from V and 1 base from J, with 14 bases in between. Germline CDR1 SGHVS, CDR2 FQNEAQ. Study findings and constraints: Peak circulating GvH clone levels were associated with early post-transplant HvG declines.

The specimen was unstimulated CD8+ T cells sorted from spleen or lymph node cells, collected before transplant. The TCR sequence derives from a human donor who was the organ donor for an intestinal transplant. J is TRBJ1-1 and V is TRBV7-8; tentative D call: TRBD1 (5 bases). Here the CDR3 reads CASSQPSGRNTEAFF. DNA of the CDR3: TGTGCCAGCAGCCAGCCGTCAGGGAGGAACACTGAAGCTTTCTTT.